The source of this T cell receptor beta chain is a study of shared clonotypes between healthy human individuals. Study-level points and caveats: Estimated richness values were generally larger in naive subsets than in memory subsets.

On sorted subsets, replicate PCRs used 200 to 250 ng DNA, or 25,000 to 35,000 T cell genomes. TCRdb's copy holds only in-frame clones and misses some; the assay was immunoSEQ multiplex PCR. Here the sample spans roughly 590,000 clones, about 95% being singletons. In the case of this clone: Antigen unknown.

CD45RO-negative cells were positively selected for CCR7, leaving out terminally differentiated effector memory CD45RA+ cells. Recent vaccinations or acute infections were absent in the healthy HIV-negative adult donors. Germline V gene sequence: CDR1 SQVTM, CDR2 ANQGSEA. This CDR3 has 12 amino acids. V lost 7 bases and J lost 1, with 7 bases in between. The clonotype originates from a woman aged 30 to 39 in good health. The sample was naive CD8+ T cells sorted from blood. V usage is TRBV29-1 and J usage is TRBJ2-2, with D unresolved. CDR3 nucleotides: TGCAGCGCCACTGGGAACACCGGGGAGCTGTTTTTT. It is translated as CSATGNTGELFF.